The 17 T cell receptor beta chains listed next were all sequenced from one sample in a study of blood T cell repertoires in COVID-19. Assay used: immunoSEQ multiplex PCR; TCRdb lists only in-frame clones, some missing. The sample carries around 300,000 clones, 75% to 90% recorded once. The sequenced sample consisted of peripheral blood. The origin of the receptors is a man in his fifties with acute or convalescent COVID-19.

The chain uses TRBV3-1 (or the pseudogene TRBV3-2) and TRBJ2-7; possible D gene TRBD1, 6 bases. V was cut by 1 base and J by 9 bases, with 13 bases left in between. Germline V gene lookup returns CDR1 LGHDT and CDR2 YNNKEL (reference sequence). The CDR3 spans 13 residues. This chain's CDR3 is CASSQGGRTGQYF. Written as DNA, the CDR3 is TGTGCCAGCAGCCAAGGGGGGCGCACGGGGCAGTACTTC.

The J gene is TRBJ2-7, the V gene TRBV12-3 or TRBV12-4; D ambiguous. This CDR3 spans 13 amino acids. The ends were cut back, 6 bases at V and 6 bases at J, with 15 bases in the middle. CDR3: CASRKSPTGEQYF. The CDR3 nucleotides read TGTGCCAGCAGGAAAAGCCCCACCGGCGAGCAGTACTTC.

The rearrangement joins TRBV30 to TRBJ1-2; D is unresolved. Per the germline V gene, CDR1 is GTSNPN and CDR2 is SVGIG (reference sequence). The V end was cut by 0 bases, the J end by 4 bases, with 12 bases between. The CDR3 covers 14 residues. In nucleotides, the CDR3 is TGTGCCTGGAGTGTACCTATAAAGAGCTATGGCTACACCTTC. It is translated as CAWSVPIKSYGYTF.

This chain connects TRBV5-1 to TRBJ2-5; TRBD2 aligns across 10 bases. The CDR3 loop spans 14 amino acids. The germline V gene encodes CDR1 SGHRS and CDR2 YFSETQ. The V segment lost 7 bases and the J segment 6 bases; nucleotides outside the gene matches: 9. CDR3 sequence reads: CASGEAGGPQTQYF. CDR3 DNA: TGCGCCAGCGGCGAAGCGGGGGGGCCTCAGACCCAGTACTTC.

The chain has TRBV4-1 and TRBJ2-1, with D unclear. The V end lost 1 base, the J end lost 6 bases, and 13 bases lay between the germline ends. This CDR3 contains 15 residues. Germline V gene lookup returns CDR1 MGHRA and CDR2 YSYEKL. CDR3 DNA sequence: TGCGCCAGCAGCCAAGCACAATTCTCCCCCAATGAGCAGTTCTTC. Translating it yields CASSQAQFSPNEQFF.

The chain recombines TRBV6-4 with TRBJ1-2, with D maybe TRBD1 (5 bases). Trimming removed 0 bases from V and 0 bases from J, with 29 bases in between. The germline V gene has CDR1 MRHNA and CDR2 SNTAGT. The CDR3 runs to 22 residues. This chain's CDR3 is CASSDSKHGKDSHRAPNYGYTF. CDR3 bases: TGTGCCAGCAGTGACTCGAAACATGGCAAAGACAGCCACCGAGCCCCTAACTATGGCTACACCTTC.

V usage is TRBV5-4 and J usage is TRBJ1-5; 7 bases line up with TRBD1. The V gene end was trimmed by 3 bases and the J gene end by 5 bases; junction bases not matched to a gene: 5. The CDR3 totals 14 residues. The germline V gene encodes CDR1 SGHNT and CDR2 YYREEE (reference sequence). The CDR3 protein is CASSSQGPDQPQHF. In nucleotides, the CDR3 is TGTGCCAGCAGCTCACAGGGGCCCGATCAGCCCCAGCATTTT. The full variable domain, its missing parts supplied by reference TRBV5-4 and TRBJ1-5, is ETGVTQSPTHLIKTRGQQVTLRCSSQSGHNTVSWYQQALGQGPQFIFQYYREEENGRGNFPPRFSGLQFPNYSSELNVNALELDDSALYLCASSSQGPDQPQHFGDGTRLSIL.

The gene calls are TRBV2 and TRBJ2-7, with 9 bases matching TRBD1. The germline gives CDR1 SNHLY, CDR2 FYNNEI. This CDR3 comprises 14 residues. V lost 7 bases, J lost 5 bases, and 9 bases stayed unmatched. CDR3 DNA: TGTGCCAGCAATCCGGGACAGGGAGTCAACGAGCAGTACTTC. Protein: CASNPGQGVNEQYF.

In DNA form, the CDR3 reads TGTGCCACCAGTGACGCTGGACAGGTGGAGACCCAGTACTTC. This sequence encodes CATSDAGQVETQYF. The rearrangement links TRBV24-1 to TRBJ2-5; TRBD1 aligns across 7 bases. Germline CDR1 KGHDR, CDR2 SFDVKD. This CDR3 is 14 amino acids long. V lost 4 bases and J lost 5; bases outside the gene matches: 6.

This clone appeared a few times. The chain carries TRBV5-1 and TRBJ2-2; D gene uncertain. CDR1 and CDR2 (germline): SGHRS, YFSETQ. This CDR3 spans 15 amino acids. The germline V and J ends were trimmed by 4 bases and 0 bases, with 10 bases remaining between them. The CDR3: CASSPTVANTGELFF. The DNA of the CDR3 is TGCGCCAGCAGCCCCACAGTGGCGAACACCGGGGAGCTGTTTTTT.

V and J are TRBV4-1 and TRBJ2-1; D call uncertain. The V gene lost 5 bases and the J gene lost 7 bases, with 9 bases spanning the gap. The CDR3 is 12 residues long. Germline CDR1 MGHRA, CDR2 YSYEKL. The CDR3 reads CASSKEINEQFF. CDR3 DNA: TGCGCCAGCAGCAAGGAGATTAATGAGCAGTTCTTC.

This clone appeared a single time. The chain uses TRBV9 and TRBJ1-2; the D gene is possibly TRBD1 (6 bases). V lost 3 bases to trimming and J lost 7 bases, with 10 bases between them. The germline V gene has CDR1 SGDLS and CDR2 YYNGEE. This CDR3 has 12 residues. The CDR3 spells CASSAQGIGYTF. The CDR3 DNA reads TGTGCCAGCAGCGCACAGGGAATTGGCTACACCTTC.

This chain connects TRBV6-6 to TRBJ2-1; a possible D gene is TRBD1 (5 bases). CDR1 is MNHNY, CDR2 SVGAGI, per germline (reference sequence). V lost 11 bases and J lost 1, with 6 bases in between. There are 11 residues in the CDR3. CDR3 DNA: TGTGCCGGGGCGTCCTACAATGAGCAGTTCTTC. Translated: CAGASYNEQFF.

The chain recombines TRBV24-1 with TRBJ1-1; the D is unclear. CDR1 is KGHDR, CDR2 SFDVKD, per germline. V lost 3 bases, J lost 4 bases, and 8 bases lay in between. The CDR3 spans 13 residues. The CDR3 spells CATSDTDSTEAFF. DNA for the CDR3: TGTGCCACCAGTGATACGGACTCCACTGAAGCTTTCTTT.

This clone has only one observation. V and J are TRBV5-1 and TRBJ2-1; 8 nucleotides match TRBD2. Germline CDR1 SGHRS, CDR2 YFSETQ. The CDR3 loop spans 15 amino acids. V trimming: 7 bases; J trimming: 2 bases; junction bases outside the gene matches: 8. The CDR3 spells CASASAGGTYNEQFF. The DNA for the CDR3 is TGCGCCAGCGCCTCGGCGGGGGGAACCTACAATGAGCAGTTCTTC.

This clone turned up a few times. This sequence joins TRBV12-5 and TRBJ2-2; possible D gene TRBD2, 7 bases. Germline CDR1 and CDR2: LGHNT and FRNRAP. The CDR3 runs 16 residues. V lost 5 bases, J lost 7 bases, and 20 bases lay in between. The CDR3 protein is CASGPSTGGRIGELFF. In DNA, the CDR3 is TGTGCTAGTGGTCCGTCGACCGGGGGGCGAATCGGGGAGCTGTTTTTT.

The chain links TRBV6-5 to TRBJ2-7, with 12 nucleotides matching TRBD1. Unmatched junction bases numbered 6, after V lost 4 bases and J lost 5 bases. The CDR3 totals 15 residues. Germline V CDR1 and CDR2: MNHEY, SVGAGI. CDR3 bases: TGTGCCAGCAGTTCTCGTGGGACAGGGGGCGACGAGCAGTACTTC. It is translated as CASSSRGTGGDEQYF.